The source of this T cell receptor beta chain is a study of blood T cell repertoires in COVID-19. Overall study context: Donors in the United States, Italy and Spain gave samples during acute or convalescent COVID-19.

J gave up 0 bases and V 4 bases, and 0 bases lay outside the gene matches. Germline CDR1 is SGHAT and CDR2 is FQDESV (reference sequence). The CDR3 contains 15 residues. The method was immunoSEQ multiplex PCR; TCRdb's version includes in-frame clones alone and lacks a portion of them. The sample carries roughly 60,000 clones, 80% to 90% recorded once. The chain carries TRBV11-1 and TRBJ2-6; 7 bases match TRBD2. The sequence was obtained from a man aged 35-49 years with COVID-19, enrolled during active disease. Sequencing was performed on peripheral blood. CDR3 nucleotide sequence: TGTGCCAGCAGCTCGGGGGGCTCTGGGGCCAACGTCCTGACTTTC. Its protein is CASSSGGSGANVLTF.